This T cell receptor (beta chain) was profiled in a study of blood T cell repertoires in COVID-19 (TCRdb year 2020). With respect to the entire study: Collaborator samples came from the United States, Italy and Spain and covered acute and convalescent phases of COVID-19. The material from the prospective study consisted of cDNA or gDNA derived from T cells, B-cell-depleted T cells, or PBMCs. The dataset comprised deeply sampled blood TCRbeta repertoires from subjects exposed to, actively infected with, or recovered from COVID-19. The repertoires were made available in a free public database intended to serve as a resource for research on the immune response to SARS-CoV-2. Samples came from the ongoing ImmuneRACE study (first 160 participants) plus 1,254 subjects from 6 global collaborators. Sample metadata almost always included a de-identified subject ID, COVID-19 status, age in years and sex. Where HLA class I and class II types were available, the types were taken from metadata supplied by the sample provider, not from assay-based typing. What the authors observed across the whole study: How much clinical and demographic metadata was included differed by source and by participant, and the metadata was provided uncurated.

Samples from volunteer blood donors who had recovered from COVID-19 were contributed by a second Seattle source. Each collaborating institution followed its own protocols to collect whole blood in K2EDTA tubes. For TCRbeta analysis, collaborators shipped samples in one of three forms: frozen whole blood, isolated PBMCs, or DNA extracted from either of those sample types. Relative to germline, V is 5 bases shorter and J is 4 bases shorter, with 11 bases between their ends. The cysteine opens and the phenylalanine closes a CDR3 of 13 amino acids. Just the 39-base CDR3 DNA is kept, in frame starting at base 1. Based on the germline V gene, the CDR1 and CDR2 sequences are SGHVS and FQNEAQ. Note on this clone: Its antigen has not been determined. Base-call qualities are not available, and no considerably larger clone is one nucleotide away.

TCRbeta CDR3 regions were amplified from genomic DNA by means of the immunoSEQ Assay, a bias-controlled multiplex PCR. The study's own analysis went as follows. Nucleated cell counts per sample were estimated from amplification of reference gene primers within the assay. To quantify the absolute abundance of each unique TCRbeta CDR3 rearrangement, sequence reads were collapsed and filtered. For each sample, productive Simpson clonality was calculated by taking the square root of Simpson's diversity index across productive rearrangements. Entries here come from immuneACCESS through TCRdb and include only in-frame sequences with V and J called. Some clones fail to appear in such tables; in the studies checked, an unresolved V gene covers under half of the shortfall, and the cause of the remainder is unknown. From that table come the V and J calls and clone size; the DNA was used to work out D and trimming. The sample yields fewer than 200,000 clones; 89% were counted once. The ten top clones hold 1.5% to 2% of the sample.

The chain uses TRBV7-8 and TRBJ1-1, with no confidently assigned D gene. The sequence came from a man younger than 35 who had recovered from COVID-19. The material sequenced was peripheral blood. The CDR3 has the sequence CASSREQSTEAFF. Read as DNA, the sequence is TGTGCCAGCAGCCGGGAGCAAAGCACTGAAGCTTTCTTT.